This T cell receptor beta chain was documented in a study of T cell repertoires in aging, cancer and after chemotherapy. Study background: Pre- and post-chemotherapy samples were paired from glioblastoma patients treated with temozolomide-based therapy.

V lost 4 bases and J lost 3, with 11 bases in between. Germline assignment: CDR1 SGHNT and CDR2 YYREEE (reference sequence). The length of the CDR3 is 14 residues. This clonotype was counted a few times. Rearranged V-D-J TRB sequences were amplified with a mixed TRB-A/B primer pool. TCRdb ran MiXCR on the multiplex PCR reads and lists one entry per CDR3 protein. The sample holds some 19,000 distinct CDR3 sequences; around 40% are singletons and the top ten take roughly 18%. TCR beta rearrangements were amplified from peripheral blood genomic DNA. The sequence was obtained from a human donor with a solid tumor. Material for sequencing was blood. The chain joins TRBV5-4 to TRBJ2-1, with D possibly matching TRBD1 (5 bases). CDR3 nucleotide sequence: TGTGCCAGCAGCCCACCCCAGGGCTACAATGAGCAGTTCTTC. This sequence encodes CASSPPQGYNEQFF.